A single sample gave rise to the 18 T cell receptor beta chains below, sequenced in a study of ipilimumab plus nivolumab after autologous stem cell transplantation. Sequencing was performed with immunoSEQ multiplex PCR; in TCRdb, only in-frame clones are kept and a portion is missing. This repertoire shows fewer than 25,000 clones, 70% to 80% found once; its top ten account for 20% to 25%. This specimen was PBMCs, taken in a trial of ipilimumab plus nivolumab as post-transplant consolidation. Receptor source: a male donor with diffuse large B-cell lymphoma.

CDR3 sequence (DNA): TGTGCCTGGAGCGAACCGGGACAGGGTGACACCGGGGAGCTGTTTTTT. Translating gives CAWSEPGQGDTGELFF. The rearrangement uses TRBV30 and TRBJ2-2, with 9 bases fitting TRBD1. J was trimmed by 3 bases and V by 3 bases; bases with no gene match: 8. The CDR3 is 16 residues long. Per germline, CDR1 GTSNPN and CDR2 SVGIG (reference sequence).

The chain has TRBV2 and TRBJ1-1, with 8 bases lining up with TRBD1. The CDR3 is made up of 15 amino acids. The J segment lost 4 bases and the V segment lost 6 bases, leaving 10 bases of the junction unmatched. The germline V gene encodes CDR1 SNHLY and CDR2 FYNNEI. CDR3 nucleotide sequence: TGTGCCAGCAGCGAACAGGGGGGTGGTACCACTGAAGCTTTCTTT. This codes for CASSEQGGGTTEAFF.

V is TRBV5-1 and J is TRBJ2-5, with D possibly matching TRBD2 (5 bases). TRBJ2-7 explains the end of the DNA better; the J call may be wrong. The CDR3 contains 15 residues. CDR1 and CDR2 (germline): SGHRS, YFSETQ. The CDR3 region has the DNA TGCGCCAGCAGCCTATACCCACTAGGACCCTACGAGCAGTACTTC. As protein: CASSLYPLGPYEQYF.

The chain joins TRBV9 to TRBJ2-1; D unresolved. The CDR3 has 15 amino acids. CDR1 SGDLS and CDR2 YYNGEE come from the germline V gene. V dropped 0 bases and J dropped 4 bases, with 11 bases sitting between them. CDR3 protein: CASSVGPVEYNEQFF. The CDR3 region has the DNA TGTGCCAGCAGCGTAGGGCCGGTGGAGTACAATGAGCAGTTCTTC.

This rearrangement joins TRBV12-1 to TRBJ2-6; the table calls TRBD1, which could not be checked here. TRBV12-1 is an annotated pseudogene. The CDR3 extends over 17 amino acids. CDR3: CASSQVFVQSRANVLTF. CDR3 in DNA: TGTGCCAGCAGCCAGGTTTTTGTACAAAGTCGGGCCAACGTCCTGACTTTC.

The chain recombines TRBV30 with TRBJ2-3; D may match TRBD1 or TRBD2 (5 bases each). The V end lost 4 bases, the J end lost 3 bases, and 17 bases lay between the germline ends. Germline CDR1 is GTSNPN and CDR2 is SVGIG (reference sequence). CDR3 length equals 15 residues. For the CDR3, the DNA is TGTGCCTGGAACCCCCGGGGCAGGGAAACAGATACGCAGTATTTT. Translated, it gives CAWNPRGRETDTQYF.

The V and J genes are TRBV5-1 and TRBJ2-5; TRBD1 agrees at 12 bases. Germline values: CDR1 SGHRS, CDR2 YFSETQ. The CDR3 contains 18 residues. Trimming took 0 bases from V and 5 from J; bases not matched to a gene: 11. This CDR3 reads CASSLVLGTGGLPETQYF. CDR3 nucleotides: TGCGCCAGCAGCTTGGTGTTGGGGACAGGGGGCCTCCCGGAGACCCAGTACTTC.

This CDR3 reads CASSFSGDEAFF. DNA for the CDR3: TGCGCCAGCAGCTTTTCGGGGGATGAAGCTTTCTTT. This chain connects TRBV5-1 to TRBJ1-1, with D perhaps matching TRBD1 (5 bases). The CDR3 extends over 12 amino acids. With 2 bases removed from V and 7 bases from J, the gap between germline ends came to 9 bases. In germline, CDR1 is SGHRS, CDR2 YFSETQ. The full variable domain, in which reference TRBV5-1 and TRBJ1-1 provide the parts outside the CDR3, is KAGVTQTPRYLIKTRGQQVTLSCSPISGHRSVSWYQQTPGQGLQFLFEYFSETQRNKGNFPGRFSGRQFSNSRSEMNVSTLELGDSALYLCASSFSGDEAFFGQGTRLTVV.

The chain employs TRBV11-2 and TRBJ2-1, with unresolved D. V shed 1 base and J shed 5 bases, with 6 bases lying between them. The CDR3 covers 13 residues. CDR1 and CDR2 from the germline V gene are SGHAT and FQNNGV. CDR3 in amino acids: CASSLATNNEQFF. CDR3 nucleotides: TGTGCCAGCAGCTTAGCAACTAACAATGAGCAGTTCTTC.

This chain uses TRBV7-3 with TRBJ2-2; no definite D call. From germline, CDR1 is SGHTA and CDR2 FQGTGA. This CDR3 contains 14 residues. The germline V and J ends were trimmed by 5 bases and 5 bases, with 12 bases remaining between them. The CDR3 region has the DNA TGTGCCAGCAGCGTTGACACAGCTACCGGGGAGCTGTTTTTT. Translation gives CASSVDTATGELFF. The complete variable domain, with remaining parts taken from reference TRBV7-3 and TRBJ2-2, reads GAGVSQTPSNKVTEKGKYVELRCDPISGHTALYWYRQSLGQGPEFLIYFQGTGAADDSGLPNDRFFAVRPEGSVSTLKIQRTERGDSAVYLCASSVDTATGELFFGEGSRLTVL.

The chain combines TRBV30 with TRBJ1-4, with D tentatively TRBD1 (6 bases). There are 13 residues in the CDR3. Germline V gene data show CDR1 as GTSNPN and CDR2 as SVGIG (reference sequence). Trimming removed 5 bases at V and 8 bases at J, with 15 bases between. CDR3 sequence reads: CAWAQGFGEKLFF. The CDR3 DNA is TGTGCCTGGGCTCAGGGGTTCGGGGAAAAACTGTTTTTT.

CDR3 region: CASKSGNTEAFF. The CDR3 DNA reads as TGTGCCAGCAAAAGCGGTAACACTGAAGCTTTCTTT. The rearrangement uses TRBV28 and TRBJ1-1; D call uncertain. The CDR3 runs to 12 residues. The germline gives CDR1 MDHEN, CDR2 SYDVKM. Trimming stripped 7 bases from V and 2 bases from J, with 8 bases between. The variable domain in full, with the rest retrieved from reference TRBV28 and TRBJ1-1, is DVKVTQSSRYLVKRTGEKVFLECVQDMDHENMFWYRQDPGLGLRLIYFSYDVKMKEKGDIPEGYSVSREKKERFSLILESASTNQTSMYLCASKSGNTEAFFGQGTRLTVV.

This clone was seen a single time. The genes are TRBV19 and TRBJ1-1; D may be TRBD1 (6 bases). The ends were cut back, 1 base at V and 5 bases at J, with 8 bases in the middle. The CDR3 is 13 residues long. Per the germline V gene, CDR1 is LNHDA and CDR2 is SQIVND (reference sequence). CDR3 region: CASSIVRGTEAFF. As DNA, the CDR3 is TGTGCCAGTAGTATAGTCAGGGGTACTGAAGCTTTCTTT. The variable domain in full, with the rest retrieved from reference TRBV19 and TRBJ1-1, is DGGITQSPKYLFRKEGQNVTLSCEQNLNHDAMYWYRQDPGQGLRLIYYSQIVNDFQKGDIAEGYSVSREKKESFPLTVTSAQKNPTAFYLCASSIVRGTEAFFGQGTRLTVV.

The chain carries TRBV6-1 and TRBJ2-3; D possibly corresponds to TRBD2 (6 bases). CDR3 length: 15 amino acids. V lost 3 bases to trimming and J lost 5 bases, with 15 bases between them. Per the germline V gene, CDR1 is MNHNS and CDR2 is SASEGT. As DNA, the CDR3 is TGTGCCAGCAGTGATCCACCCGGGGGTAGAGATACGCAGTATTTT. Encoded protein: CASSDPPGGRDTQYF.

To note about this clone: The junction does not match germline at one end; this may be a read error. The chain joins TRBV18 to TRBJ2-3; TRBD2 matches at 11 bases. From germline, CDR1 is KGHSH and CDR2 LQKENI. The CDR3 contains 15 residues. In nucleotides, the CDR3 is TGTGCCGGCTCCCATAGCGGGGGGGTTCAAAATACGCAGTATTTT. This gives the protein CAGSHSGGVQNTQYF. The entire variable domain, with the rest obtained from reference TRBV18 and TRBJ2-3, is as follows: NAGVMQNPRHLVRRRGQEARLRCSPMKGHSHVYWYRQLPEEGLKFMVYLQKENIIDESGMPKERFSAEFPKEGPSILRIQQVVRGDSAAYFCAGSHSGGVQNTQYFGPGTRLTVL.

The rearrangement joins TRBV5-8 to TRBJ2-7, with TRBD1 as a possible D gene (6 bases). Germline loops: CDR1 SGHTS, CDR2 YDEGEE. The CDR3 has 14 residues. The V end lost 3 bases, the J end lost 2 bases, and 12 bases lay between the germline ends. The CDR3 reads CASSYVDRTYEQYF. CDR3 nucleotide sequence: TGTGCCAGCAGCTACGTGGACAGAACCTACGAGCAGTACTTC.

The chain combines TRBV5-5 with TRBJ1-2; 9 bases match TRBD1. J lost 7 bases, V lost 3 bases, and 4 bases had no gene match. CDR3 size: 13 residues. CDR1 is SGHKS, CDR2 YYEKEE, per germline (reference sequence). The CDR3 sequence is CASSWGQGGGYTF. The CDR3 nucleotides are TGTGCCAGCAGCTGGGGACAGGGTGGTGGCTACACCTTC.

V usage is TRBV13 and J usage is TRBJ1-2, with no clear D. CDR1 is PRHDT and CDR2 is FYEKMQ in the germline V gene (reference sequence). Trimming took 4 bases from V and 7 from J, leaving 16 bases between them. The CDR3 spans 14 residues. The CDR3 spells CASSSTREGIGYTF. The CDR3, as DNA: TGTGCCAGCAGCTCCACACGGGAAGGAATTGGCTACACCTTC.